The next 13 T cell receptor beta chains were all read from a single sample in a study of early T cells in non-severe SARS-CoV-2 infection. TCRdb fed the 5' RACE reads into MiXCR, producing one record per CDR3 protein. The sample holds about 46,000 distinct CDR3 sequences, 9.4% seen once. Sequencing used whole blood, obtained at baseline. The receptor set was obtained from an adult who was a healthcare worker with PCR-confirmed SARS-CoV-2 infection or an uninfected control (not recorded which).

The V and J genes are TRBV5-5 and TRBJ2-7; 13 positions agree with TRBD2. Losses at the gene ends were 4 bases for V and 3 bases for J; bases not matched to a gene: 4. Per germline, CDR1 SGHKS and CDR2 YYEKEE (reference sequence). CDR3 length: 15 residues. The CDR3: CASSDGTSGIYEQYF. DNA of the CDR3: TGTGCCAGCAGCGATGGGACTAGCGGGATCTACGAGCAGTACTTC.

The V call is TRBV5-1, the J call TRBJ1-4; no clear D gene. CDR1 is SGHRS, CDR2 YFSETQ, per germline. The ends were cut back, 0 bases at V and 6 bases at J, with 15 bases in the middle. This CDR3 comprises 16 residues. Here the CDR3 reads CASSLATGLRDEKLFF. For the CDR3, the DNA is TGCGCCAGCAGCTTGGCCACCGGATTACGGGATGAAAAACTGTTTTTT.

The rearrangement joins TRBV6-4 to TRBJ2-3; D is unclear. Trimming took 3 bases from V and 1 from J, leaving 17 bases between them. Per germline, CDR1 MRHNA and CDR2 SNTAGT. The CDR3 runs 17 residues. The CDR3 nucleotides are TGTGCCAGCAGTGAATCTCAGAGCTACCAGGGCACAGATACGCAGTATTTT. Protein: CASSESQSYQGTDTQYF.

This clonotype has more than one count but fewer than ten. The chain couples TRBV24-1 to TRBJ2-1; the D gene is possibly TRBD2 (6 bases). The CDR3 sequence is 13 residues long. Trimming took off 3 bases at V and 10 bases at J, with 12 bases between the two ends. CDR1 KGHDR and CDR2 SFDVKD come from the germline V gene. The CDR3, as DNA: TGTGCCACCAGTGATAGCGCGGGGAGCGAGCAGTTCTTC. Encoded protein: CATSDSAGSEQFF.

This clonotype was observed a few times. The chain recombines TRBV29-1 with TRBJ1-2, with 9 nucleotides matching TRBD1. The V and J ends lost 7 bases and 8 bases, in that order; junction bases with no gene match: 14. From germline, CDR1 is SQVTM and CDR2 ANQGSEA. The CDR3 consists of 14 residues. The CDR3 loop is CSAEGDREGAGYTF. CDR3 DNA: TGCAGCGCCGAGGGGGACAGGGAAGGGGCCGGCTACACCTTC.

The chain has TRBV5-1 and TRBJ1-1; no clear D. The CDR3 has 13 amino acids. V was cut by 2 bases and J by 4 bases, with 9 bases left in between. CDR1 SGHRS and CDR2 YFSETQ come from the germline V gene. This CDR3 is CASSFRVGTEAFF. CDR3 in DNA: TGCGCCAGCAGCTTCCGGGTAGGCACTGAAGCTTTCTTT.

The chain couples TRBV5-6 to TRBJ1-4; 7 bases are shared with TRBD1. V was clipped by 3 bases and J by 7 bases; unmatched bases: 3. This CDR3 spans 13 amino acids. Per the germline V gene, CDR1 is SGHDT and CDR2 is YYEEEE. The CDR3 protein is CASSSDRFEKLFF. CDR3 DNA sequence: TGTGCCAGCAGCTCGGACAGGTTTGAAAAACTGTTTTTT.

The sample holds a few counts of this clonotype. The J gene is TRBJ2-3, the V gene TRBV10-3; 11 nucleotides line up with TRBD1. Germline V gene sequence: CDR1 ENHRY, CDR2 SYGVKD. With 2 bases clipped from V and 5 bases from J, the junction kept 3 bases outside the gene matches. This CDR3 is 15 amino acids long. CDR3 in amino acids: CAISEGTGGVDTQYF. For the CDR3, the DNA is TGTGCCATCAGTGAGGGGACAGGGGGTGTAGATACGCAGTATTTT.

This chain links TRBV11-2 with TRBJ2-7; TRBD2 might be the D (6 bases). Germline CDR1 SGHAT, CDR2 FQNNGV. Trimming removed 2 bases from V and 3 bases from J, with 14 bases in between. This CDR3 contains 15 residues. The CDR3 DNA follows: TGTGCCAGCAGCTTAACTAGCCAGAATAGCTACGAGCAGTACTTC. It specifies CASSLTSQNSYEQYF.

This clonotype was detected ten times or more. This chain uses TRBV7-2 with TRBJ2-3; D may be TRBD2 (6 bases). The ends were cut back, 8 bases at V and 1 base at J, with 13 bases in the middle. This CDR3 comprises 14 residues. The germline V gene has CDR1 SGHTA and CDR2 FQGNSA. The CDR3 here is CASLRETGTDTQYF. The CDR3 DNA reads TGTGCCAGCCTCCGGGAGACCGGCACAGATACGCAGTATTTT.

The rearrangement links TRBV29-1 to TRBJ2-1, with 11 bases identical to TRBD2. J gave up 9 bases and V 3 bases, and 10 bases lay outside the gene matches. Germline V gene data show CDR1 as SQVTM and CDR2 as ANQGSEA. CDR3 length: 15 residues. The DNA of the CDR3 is TGCAGCGTTGAGGTACTAGCGGGAGTCTTCGGTGAGCAGTTCTTC. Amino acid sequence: CSVEVLAGVFGEQFF.

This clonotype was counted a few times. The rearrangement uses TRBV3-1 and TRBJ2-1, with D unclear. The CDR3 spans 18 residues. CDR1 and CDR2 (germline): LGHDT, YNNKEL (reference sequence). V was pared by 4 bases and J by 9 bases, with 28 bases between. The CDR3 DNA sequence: TGTGCCAGCAGCCCGTTCCTAACTGACCGACGGAAGGAATCTGAGCAGTTCTTC. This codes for CASSPFLTDRRKESEQFF.

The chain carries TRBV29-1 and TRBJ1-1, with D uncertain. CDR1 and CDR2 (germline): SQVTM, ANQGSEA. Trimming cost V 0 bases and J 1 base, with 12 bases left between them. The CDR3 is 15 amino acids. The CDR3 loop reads CSVEDGVSANTEAFF. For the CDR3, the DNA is TGCAGCGTTGAAGATGGGGTTAGCGCGAACACTGAAGCTTTCTTT.